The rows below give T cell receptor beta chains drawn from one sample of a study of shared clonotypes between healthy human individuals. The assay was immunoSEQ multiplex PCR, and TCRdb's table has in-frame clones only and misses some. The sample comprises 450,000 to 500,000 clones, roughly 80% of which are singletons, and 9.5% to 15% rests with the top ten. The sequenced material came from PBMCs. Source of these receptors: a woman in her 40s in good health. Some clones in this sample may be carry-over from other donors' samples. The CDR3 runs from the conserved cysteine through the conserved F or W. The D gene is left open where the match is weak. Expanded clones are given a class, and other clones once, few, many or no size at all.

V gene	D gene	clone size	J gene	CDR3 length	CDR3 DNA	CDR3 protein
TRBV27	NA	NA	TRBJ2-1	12	TGTGCCAGCAGCCGGACTTCCCAATCGCAGTTCTTC	CASSRTSQSQFF
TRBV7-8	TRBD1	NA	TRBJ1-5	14	TGTGCCAGCACCGGGACAGGGGAATTGCAGCCCCAGCATTTT	CASTGTGELQPQHF
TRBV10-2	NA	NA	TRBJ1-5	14	TGCGCCAGCAGTGAGTCGTCGGTCAATCAGCCCCAGCATTTT	CASSESSVNQPQHF
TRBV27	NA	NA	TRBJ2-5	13	TGTGCCATCTCGGGACACGGTGCCCGAGAGCAGTACTTC	CAISGHGAREQYF
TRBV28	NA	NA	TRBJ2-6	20	TGTGCCAGCAGTTCCCCCGGGGGGGACAGCTACCCGAGAGGGGCCAACGTCCTGACTTTC	CASSSPGGDSYPRGANVLTF
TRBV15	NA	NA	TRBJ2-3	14	TGTGCCACCAGCCCCCGTTTGGGTTCAGATACGCAGTATTTT	CATSPRLGSDTQYF
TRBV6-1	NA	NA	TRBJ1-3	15	TGTGCCAGCCGTGGTACAGGGAGTCTCCAGAACACCATATATTTT	CASRGTGSLQNTIYF
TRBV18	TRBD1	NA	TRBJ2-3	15	TGTGCCAGCTCACCACAGGGGGCTGAGGCAGATACGCAGTATTTT	CASSPQGAEADTQYF
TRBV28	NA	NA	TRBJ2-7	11	TGTGCCAGCAGTTTACCGGGCGAGCAGTACTTC	CASSLPGEQYF
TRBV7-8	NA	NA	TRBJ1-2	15	TGTGCCAGCAGCTTAGAAGCCAGGGGTAACTATGGCTACACCTTC	CASSLEARGNYGYTF
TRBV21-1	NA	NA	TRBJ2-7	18	TGTGCCAGCAGCCTTTGGGGCAGGGCAGGTTTTACCTCCTACGAGCAGTACTTC	CASSLWGRAGFTSYEQYF
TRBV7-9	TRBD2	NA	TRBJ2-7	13	TGTGCCAGCAGCTTAAGCGGGGACTACGAGCAGTACTTC	CASSLSGDYEQYF
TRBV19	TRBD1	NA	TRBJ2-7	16	TGTGCCAGTAGTATCGGTGGACAGGGGGCAGGCTACGAGCAGTACTTC	CASSIGGQGAGYEQYF
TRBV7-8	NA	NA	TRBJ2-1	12	TGTGCCAGCGAAAGGGACTACAATGAGCAGTTCTTC	CASERDYNEQFF
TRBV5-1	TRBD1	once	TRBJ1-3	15	TGCGCCAGCAGCGTAGGGACAGAACCTGGAAACACCATATATTTT	CASSVGTEPGNTIYF